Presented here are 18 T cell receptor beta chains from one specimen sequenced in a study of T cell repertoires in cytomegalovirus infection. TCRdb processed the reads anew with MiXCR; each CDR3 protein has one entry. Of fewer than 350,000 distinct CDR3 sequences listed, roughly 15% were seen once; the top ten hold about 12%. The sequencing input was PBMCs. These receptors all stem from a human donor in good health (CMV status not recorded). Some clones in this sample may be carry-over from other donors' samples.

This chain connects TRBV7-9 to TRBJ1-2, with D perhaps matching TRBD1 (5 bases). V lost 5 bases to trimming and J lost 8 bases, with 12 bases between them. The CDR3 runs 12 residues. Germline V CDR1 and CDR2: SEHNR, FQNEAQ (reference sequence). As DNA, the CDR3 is TGTGCCAGCAGCCGGGACTCGTGGGGCTACACCTTC. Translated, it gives CASSRDSWGYTF.

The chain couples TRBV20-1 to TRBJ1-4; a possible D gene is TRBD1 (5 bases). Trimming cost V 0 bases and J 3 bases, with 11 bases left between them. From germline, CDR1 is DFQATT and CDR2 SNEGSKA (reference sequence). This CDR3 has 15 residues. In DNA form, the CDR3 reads TGCAGTGCTAGAGATTTGACAGTTTCTAATGAAAAACTGTTTTTT. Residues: CSARDLTVSNEKLFF.

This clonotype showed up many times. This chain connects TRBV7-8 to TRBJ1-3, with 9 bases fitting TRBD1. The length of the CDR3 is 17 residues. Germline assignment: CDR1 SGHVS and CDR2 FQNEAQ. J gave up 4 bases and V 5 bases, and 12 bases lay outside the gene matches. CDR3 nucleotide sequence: TGTGCCAGCAGCCCCCGACTAACAGACAGGGGGGGAAACACCATATATTTT. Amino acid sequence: CASSPRLTDRGGNTIYF.

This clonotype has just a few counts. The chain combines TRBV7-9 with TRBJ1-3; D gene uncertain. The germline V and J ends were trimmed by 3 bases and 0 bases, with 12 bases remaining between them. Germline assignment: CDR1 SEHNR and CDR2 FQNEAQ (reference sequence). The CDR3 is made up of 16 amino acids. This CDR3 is CASSLTGSSSGNTIYF. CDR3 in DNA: TGTGCCAGCAGCTTGACCGGCAGTTCCTCTGGAAACACCATATATTTT. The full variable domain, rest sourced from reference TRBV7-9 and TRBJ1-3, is DTGVSQNPRHKITKRGQNVTFRCDPISEHNRLYWYRQTLGQGPEFLTYFQNEAQLEKSRLLSDRFSAERPKGSFSTLEIQRTEQGDSAMYLCASSLTGSSSGNTIYFGEGSWLTVV.

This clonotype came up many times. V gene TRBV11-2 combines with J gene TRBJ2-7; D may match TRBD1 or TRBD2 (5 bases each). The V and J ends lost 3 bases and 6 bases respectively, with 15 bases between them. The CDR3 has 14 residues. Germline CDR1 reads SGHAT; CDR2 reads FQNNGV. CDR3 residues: CASSFGDRDGEQYF. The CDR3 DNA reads TGTGCCAGCAGCTTCGGGGACCGGGACGGCGAGCAGTACTTC.

The CDR3 coding sequence is TGCGCCAGCAGCTTGGGGGACCGGGACAGCTTTCGAAAACTGTTTTTT. This sequence encodes CASSLGDRDSFRKLFF. This sequence joins TRBV5-1 and TRBJ1-4, with 7 bases that match TRBD1. The germline CDR1 and CDR2 sequences are SGHRS and YFSETQ. The CDR3 is 16 amino acids. With 0 bases clipped from V and 10 bases from J, the junction kept 12 bases outside the gene matches.

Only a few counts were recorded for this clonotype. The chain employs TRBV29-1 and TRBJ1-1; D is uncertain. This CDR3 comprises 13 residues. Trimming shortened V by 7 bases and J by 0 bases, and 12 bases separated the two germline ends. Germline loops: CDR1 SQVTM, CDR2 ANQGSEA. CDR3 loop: CSALTNMNTEAFF. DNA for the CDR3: TGCAGCGCCTTGACAAACATGAACACTGAAGCTTTCTTT.

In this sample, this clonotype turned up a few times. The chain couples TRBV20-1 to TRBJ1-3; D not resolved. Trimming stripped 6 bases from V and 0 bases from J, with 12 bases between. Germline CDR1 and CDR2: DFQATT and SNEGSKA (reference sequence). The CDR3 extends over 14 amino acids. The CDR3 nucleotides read TGCAGTGCGTGGACGGAGAGCTCTGGAAACACCATATATTTT. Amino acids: CSAWTESSGNTIYF.

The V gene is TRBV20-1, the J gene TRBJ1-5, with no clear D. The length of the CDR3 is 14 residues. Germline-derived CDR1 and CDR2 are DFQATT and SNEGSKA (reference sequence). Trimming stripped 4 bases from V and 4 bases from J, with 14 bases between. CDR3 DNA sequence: TGCAGTGCTAAGGACCCCAGCGGTAATCAGCCCCAGCATTTT. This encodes CSAKDPSGNQPQHF.

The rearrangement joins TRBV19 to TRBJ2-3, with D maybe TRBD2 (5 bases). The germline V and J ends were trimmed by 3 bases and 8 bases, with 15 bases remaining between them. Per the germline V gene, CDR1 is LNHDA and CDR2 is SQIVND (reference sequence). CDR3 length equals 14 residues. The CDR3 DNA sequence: TGTGCCAGTAGTATCATGGCTGCCCGGGGTACGCAGTATTTT. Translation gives CASSIMAARGTQYF. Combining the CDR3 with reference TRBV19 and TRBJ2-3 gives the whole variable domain DGGITQSPKYLFRKEGQNVTLSCEQNLNHDAMYWYRQDPGQGLRLIYYSQIVNDFQKGDIAEGYSVSREKKESFPLTVTSAQKNPTAFYLCASSIMAARGTQYFGPGTRLTVL.

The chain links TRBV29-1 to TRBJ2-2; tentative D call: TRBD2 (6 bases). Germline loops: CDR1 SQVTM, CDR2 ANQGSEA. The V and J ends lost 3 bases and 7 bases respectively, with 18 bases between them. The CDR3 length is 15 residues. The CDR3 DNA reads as TGCAGCGTTGAGGGTGAAACTAGCACTAGCGGGGAGCTGTTTTTT. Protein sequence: CSVEGETSTSGELFF.

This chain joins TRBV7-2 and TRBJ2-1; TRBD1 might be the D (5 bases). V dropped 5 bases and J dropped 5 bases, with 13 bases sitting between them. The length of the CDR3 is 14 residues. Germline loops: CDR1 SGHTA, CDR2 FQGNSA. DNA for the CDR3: TGTGCCAGCAGCGCACGATCGACAGACAATGAGCAGTTCTTC. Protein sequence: CASSARSTDNEQFF. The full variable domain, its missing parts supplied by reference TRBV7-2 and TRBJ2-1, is GAGVSQSPSNKVTEKGKDVELRCDPISGHTALYWYRQSLGQGLEFLIYFQGNSAPDKSGLPSDRFSAERTGGSVSTLTIQRTQQEDSAVYLCASSARSTDNEQFFGPGTRLTVL.

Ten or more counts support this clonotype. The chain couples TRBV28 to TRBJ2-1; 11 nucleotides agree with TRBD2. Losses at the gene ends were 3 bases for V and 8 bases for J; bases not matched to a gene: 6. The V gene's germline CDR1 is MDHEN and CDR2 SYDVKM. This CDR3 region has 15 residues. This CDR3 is CASSFSGGARDEQFF. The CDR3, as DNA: TGTGCCAGCAGTTTTAGCGGGGGGGCCAGGGATGAGCAGTTCTTC.

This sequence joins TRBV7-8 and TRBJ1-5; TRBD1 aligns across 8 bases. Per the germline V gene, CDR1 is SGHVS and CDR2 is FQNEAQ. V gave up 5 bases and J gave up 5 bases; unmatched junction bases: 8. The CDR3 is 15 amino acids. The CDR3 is CASSKQGVQDQPQHF. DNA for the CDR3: TGTGCCAGCAGCAAACAGGGGGTTCAGGATCAGCCCCAGCATTTT. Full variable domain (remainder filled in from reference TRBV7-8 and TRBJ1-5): GAGVSQSPRYKVAKRGQDVALRCDPISGHVSLFWYQQALGQGPEFLTYFQNEAQLDKSGLPSDRFFAERPEGSVSTLKIQRTQQEDSAVYLCASSKQGVQDQPQHFGDGTRLSIL.

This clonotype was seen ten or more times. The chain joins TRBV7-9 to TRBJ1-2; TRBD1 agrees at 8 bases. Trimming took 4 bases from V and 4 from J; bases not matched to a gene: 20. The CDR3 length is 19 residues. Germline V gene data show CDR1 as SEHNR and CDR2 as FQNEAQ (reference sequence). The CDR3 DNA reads TGTGCCAGCAGCTCGTACCAAATATGGACAGGGTTCTTGGGCTATGGCTACACCTTC. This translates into CASSSYQIWTGFLGYGYTF.

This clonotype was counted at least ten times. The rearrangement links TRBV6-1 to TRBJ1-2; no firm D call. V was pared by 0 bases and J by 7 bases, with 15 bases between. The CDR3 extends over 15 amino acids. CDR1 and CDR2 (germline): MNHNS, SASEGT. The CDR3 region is CASSEALWRGLGYTF. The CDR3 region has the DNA TGTGCCAGCAGTGAAGCGCTCTGGCGGGGTCTTGGCTACACCTTC.

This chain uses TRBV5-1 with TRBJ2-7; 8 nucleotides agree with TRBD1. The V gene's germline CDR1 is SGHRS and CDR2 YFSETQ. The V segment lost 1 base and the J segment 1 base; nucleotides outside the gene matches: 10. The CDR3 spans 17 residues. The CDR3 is CASSLRTGNLGSYEQYF. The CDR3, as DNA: TGCGCCAGCAGCTTGAGGACAGGGAACCTTGGTTCCTACGAGCAGTACTTC.

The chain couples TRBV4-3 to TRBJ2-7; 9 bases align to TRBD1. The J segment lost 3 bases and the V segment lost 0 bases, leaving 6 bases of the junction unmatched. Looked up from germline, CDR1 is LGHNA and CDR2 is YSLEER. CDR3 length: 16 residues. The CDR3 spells CASSQDAGQGLYEQYF. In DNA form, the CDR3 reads TGCGCCAGCAGCCAAGATGCGGGACAGGGTCTCTACGAGCAGTACTTC.